This TCR beta chain was sequenced in a study of blood T cell repertoires in COVID-19 (dated by TCRdb to 2020 to 2021). The study in broad terms: Collaborator samples came from the United States, Italy and Spain and covered acute and convalescent phases of COVID-19. The material from the prospective study consisted of cDNA or gDNA derived from T cells, B-cell-depleted T cells, or PBMCs. The dataset comprised deeply sampled blood TCRbeta repertoires from subjects exposed to, actively infected with, or recovered from COVID-19. The repertoires were released in a freely available public database intended as a resource for research on the immune response to SARS-CoV-2. Samples were obtained from the ongoing ImmuneRACE study (first 160 participants) and from 1,254 subjects provided by 6 global collaborators. A de-identified subject ID, COVID-19 status, age in years and sex were almost always included in the sample metadata. Where available, HLA class I and class II types were taken from metadata supplied by the sample provider and were not determined by assay-based typing.

Clipping removes 6 bases from V and 4 bases from J, with 15 as the unmatched junction base count. Reading from cysteine to phenylalanine, the CDR3 counts 17 amino acids. The kept DNA is CDR3 alone, 51 bases in frame from the first base. From a lookup of the germline V gene, CDR1 and CDR2 are MNHEY and SVGEGT. Collaborating institutions collected whole blood in K2EDTA tubes following their own protocols. For TCRbeta analysis, collaborators shipped samples as frozen whole blood, isolated PBMCs, or DNA extracted from either of those sample types. Paper-wide results and their limitations: The quantity of clinical and demographic metadata differed by source and by participant and was supplied without curation.

TCRbeta CDR3 regions were amplified from genomic DNA by means of the immunoSEQ Assay, a bias-controlled multiplex PCR. As for the original processing: The number of nucleated cells in each sample was estimated by amplification of reference gene primers within the assay. Sequence reads were collapsed and filtered to measure the absolute abundance of every unique TCRbeta CDR3 rearrangement. For each sample, productive Simpson clonality was calculated as the square root of Simpson's diversity index across productive rearrangements. TCRdb obtained this table from immuneACCESS and retained in-frame rearrangements with V and J assigned. These tables miss some clones; where compared with another copy, unresolved V genes account for less than half of the shortfall, and the remainder is unexplained. V, J and clone size are those of that table, while D and trimming were read from the DNA. The table for this sample lists about 140,000 clones; approximately 86% of them were counted only once. In total, the top ten clones hold roughly 1.4% of the sample.

About this clone itself: The antigen it recognizes is unknown. The input lacks base qualities; no much larger clone sits a single base away.

The sequence was obtained from a woman aged 60-75 years with acute or convalescent COVID-19. This chain is built from TRBV6-2 or TRBV6-3 and TRBJ2-1, with 7 bases matching TRBD2. The sample consisted of peripheral blood. The nucleotides read TGTGCCAGCAGCCAAATCATCAAAGCGGGGCGGTACAATGAGCAGTTCTTC. Translated, it reads CASSQIIKAGRYNEQFF.